The present T cell receptor (beta chain) was sequenced within a study of shared clonotypes between healthy human individuals. Overall study context: CD4 naive cells filled three plates per donor, CD4 memory three, CD8 naive two and CD8 memory one.

Per germline, CDR1 LNHDA and CDR2 SQIVND (reference sequence). The CDR3 spans 15 residues. V lost 4 bases to trimming and J lost 4 bases, with 14 bases between them. Genomic DNA belonging to each subset was distributed in equal measure over several immunoSEQ plates. Authors' data handling: Junction-only immunoSEQ sequences carried no quality scores, so filtering differed. Only in-frame clones appear in the TCRdb table, and some are missing; sequencing was by immunoSEQ multiplex PCR. The V and J calls and the clone size are those of that table, but D and trimming were determined from the DNA. This table has some 2 million clones, just under 95% appearing once. Broader study findings: Unshared clonotypes carried lower generation probabilities than those common to all four donors.

Positive CCR7 selection of CD45RO-negative cells yielded the naive CD8 cells, and terminally differentiated effector memory CD45RA+ cells were excluded. About this clone: What it recognizes is unknown.

V and J are TRBV19 and TRBJ1-5; the D is unclear. This sequence originates from a man younger than 30 in good health. Specimen: naive CD8+ T cells sorted from blood. The CDR3 coding sequence is TGTGCCAGTAGTACCGACGGGGAGGTAAATCAGCCCCAGCATTTT. It codes for CASSTDGEVNQPQHF.